This entry features one T cell receptor beta chain sequence. The antigen is not known. These data are taken from a study of neurological immune-mediated disorders. Study-wide results and limits: The most TCR clonal expansion was seen in HTLV-1-associated myelopathy, and the least was seen in multiple sclerosis, which fell below healthy controls.

The authors made cDNA by 5'RACE with 10-nucleotide random UMIs. TCRdb passed the 5' RACE reads through MiXCR, listing each CDR3 protein once. The sample has over 25,000 distinct CDR3 sequences; roughly 21% are singletons. The CDR3 totals 16 residues. Trimming shortened V by 4 bases and J by 6 bases, and 22 bases separated the two germline ends. Germline values: CDR1 GTSNPN, CDR2 SVGIG (reference sequence). V is TRBV30 and J is TRBJ2-4; D might be TRBD1 (6 bases). The TCR comes from a woman aged 60 to 75 in good health. Sequenced sample: PBMCs. Here the CDR3 reads CAWMRPGEFRGNIQYF. CDR3 DNA sequence: TGTGCCTGGATGAGACCAGGGGAGTTCAGGGGAAACATTCAGTACTTC.